In its sample, the clone carrying this TCR beta chain was seen many times. Its antigen is not known. The data were obtained in a study of shared clonotypes between healthy human individuals. Study-level findings and limits: Clonotype sharing levels among donors were expected to vary with sequencing depth.

Method: immunoSEQ multiplex PCR; TCRdb's copy keeps in-frame clones and lacks some. The sample has about 120,000 clones; 68% are singletons. Germline trimming cut 0 bases from V and 1 base from J; bases unmatched to any gene: 8. The CDR3 is 18 amino acids. Germline V gene data show CDR1 as SGHRS and CDR2 as YFSETQ. This TCR was sampled from a woman aged 30 to 39 in good health. Sequencing was performed on memory CD8+ T cells sorted from blood. Subset here: CD45RO+ cells pooled with CCR7-negative TemRA cells. V is TRBV5-1 and J is TRBJ1-4; TRBD1 matches 8 bases. The CDR3 coding sequence is TGCGCCAGCAGCTTGGTAGGGACAGGCGCCATAACTAATGAAAAACTGTTTTTT. It specifies CASSLVGTGAITNEKLFF.